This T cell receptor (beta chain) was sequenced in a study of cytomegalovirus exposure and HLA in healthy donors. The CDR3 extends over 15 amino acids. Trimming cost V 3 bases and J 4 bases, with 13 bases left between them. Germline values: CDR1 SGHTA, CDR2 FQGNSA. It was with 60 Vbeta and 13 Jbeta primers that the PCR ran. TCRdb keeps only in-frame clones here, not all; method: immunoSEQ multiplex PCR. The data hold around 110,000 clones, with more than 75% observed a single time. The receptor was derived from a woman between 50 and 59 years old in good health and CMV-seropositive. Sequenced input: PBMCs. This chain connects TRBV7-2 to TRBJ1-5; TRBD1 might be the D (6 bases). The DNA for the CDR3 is TGTGCCAGCAGCTTCTTCGCAGGGGCAAATCAGCCCCAGCATTTT. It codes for CASSFFAGANQPQHF.